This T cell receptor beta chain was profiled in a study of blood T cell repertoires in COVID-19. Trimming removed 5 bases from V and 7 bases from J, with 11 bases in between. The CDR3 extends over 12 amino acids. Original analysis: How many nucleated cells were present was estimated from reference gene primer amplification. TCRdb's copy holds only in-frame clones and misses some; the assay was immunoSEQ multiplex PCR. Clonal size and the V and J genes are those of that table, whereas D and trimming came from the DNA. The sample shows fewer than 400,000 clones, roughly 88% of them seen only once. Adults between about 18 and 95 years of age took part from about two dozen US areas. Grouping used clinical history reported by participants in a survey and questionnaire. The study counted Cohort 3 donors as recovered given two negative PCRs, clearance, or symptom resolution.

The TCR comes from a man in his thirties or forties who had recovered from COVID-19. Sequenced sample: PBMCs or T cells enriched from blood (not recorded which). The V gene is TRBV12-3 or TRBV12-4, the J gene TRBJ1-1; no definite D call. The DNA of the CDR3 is TGTGCCAGCAGTAGGGAGGGATTTGAAGCTTTCTTT. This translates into CASSREGFEAFF.